The rows below give T cell receptor beta chains drawn from one sample of a study of cytomegalovirus exposure and HLA in healthy donors. Assay: immunoSEQ multiplex PCR; the TCRdb copy retains only in-frame clones and omits some. The sample yields approximately 150,000 clones, roughly 79% seen once. Sequencing input: PBMCs. The receptors originated from a woman aged 45-65 years in good health and CMV-seronegative. Each CDR3 is given with its conserved first and last residue.

CDR3 protein | J gene | V gene
CASSQETGRYEQYF | TRBJ2-7 | TRBV14
CASGAGGPHGPQYF | TRBJ2-3 | TRBV14
CASSSGTGPETQYF | TRBJ2-5 | TRBV7-2
CASSTGQAGFTEAFF | TRBJ1-1 | TRBV11-2
CASSWGTGPSPLHF | TRBJ1-6 | TRBV7-8
CASSRDRDQPQHF | TRBJ1-5 | TRBV19
CATSREGGARAYGYTF | TRBJ1-2 | TRBV15
CASSLEPGGDTSYEQYF | TRBJ2-7 | TRBV7-6
CASSLVPDTEAFF | TRBJ1-1 | TRBV5-8
CASSLPGQGTYNEQFF | TRBJ2-1 | TRBV28
CASRYRSLNTEAFF | TRBJ1-1 | TRBV28
CASSLASTSGLGDTQYF | TRBJ2-3 | TRBV7-2
CASSLTGNSYEQYF | TRBJ2-7 | TRBV7-6
CANRPRGGWNTEAFF | TRBJ1-1 | TRBV7-9
CASSLDRVARGYTF | TRBJ1-2 | TRBV7-9
CASSSTGTGDNEQFF | TRBJ2-1 | TRBV28
CASSAHENTEAFF | TRBJ1-1 | TRBV2
CASSPSGVLNQPQHF | TRBJ1-5 | TRBV7-2
CASSPGTGKTGYTF | TRBJ1-2 | TRBV6-5
CASSLGQSQYNEQFF | TRBJ2-1 | TRBV19
CASTRENTEAFF | TRBJ1-1 | TRBV2
CASSDRGRVNTEAFF | TRBJ1-1 | TRBV27
CASSLLREWFF | TRBJ2-1 | TRBV28
CASSFGGETQYF | TRBJ2-5 | TRBV7-9
CASSVRETGQSYEQYF | TRBJ2-7 | TRBV9
CASDPQGSGGYTF | TRBJ1-2 | TRBV5-1
CASSPGSYNSPLHF | TRBJ1-6 | TRBV7-6
CASREGGTEAFF | TRBJ1-1 | TRBV27
CASSLGGLNTDTQYF | TRBJ2-3 | TRBV5-6
CASSSPPSGELFF | TRBJ2-2 | TRBV7-2
CASSLSLGGGYEQYF | - | TRBV7-2
CASSPGTALNSPLHF | TRBJ1-6 | TRBV7-9
CASSLGAGNTIYF | TRBJ1-3 | TRBV4-1
CASSPNSGNTIYF | TRBJ1-3 | TRBV2
CASSIGGVAQPQHF | TRBJ1-5 | TRBV11-2
CASSRDRGLLPGELFF | TRBJ2-2 | TRBV18
CASSLLGQGVNGEQYF | TRBJ2-7 | TRBV4-3
CASSRGTVEETQYF | TRBJ2-5 | TRBV18
CASSQVRSNTEAFF | TRBJ1-1 | TRBV14
CASSVEDSSTDTQYF | TRBJ2-3 | TRBV9
CASRQGTTNTEAFF | TRBJ1-1 | TRBV19
CASSAASGGSYNEQFF | TRBJ2-1 | TRBV7-6
CASSPQDSKGEAFF | TRBJ1-1 | TRBV18
CASSPDRGNQPQHF | TRBJ1-5 | TRBV7-9
CASSRLAGGNTGELFF | TRBJ2-2 | TRBV7-8
CASTNPGELFF | TRBJ2-2 | TRBV7-9
CASSPRQFIEQYF | - | TRBV27
CASSPSGANYGYTF | TRBJ1-2 | TRBV18
CASSFTGGVAEQYF | TRBJ2-7 | TRBV7-6
CAGSRIVRAGSPLHF | TRBJ1-6 | TRBV2
CASSSFQGALAYEQYF | TRBJ2-7 | TRBV5-4
CASAARANEQFF | TRBJ2-1 | TRBV5-1
CASSLRGGYEQYF | TRBJ2-7 | TRBV5-4
CASRSILRGRADEQYF | TRBJ2-7 | TRBV11-2
CASSRVKGNQPQHF | TRBJ1-5 | TRBV6-5
CASSPTTSGGQETQYF | TRBJ2-5 | TRBV9
CASSVVGGTGADTQYF | TRBJ2-3 | TRBV9
CAWSVGGAGVNSPLHF | TRBJ1-6 | TRBV30
CASRLLGGYNEQFF | TRBJ2-1 | TRBV6-5
CASSLLGARGYTF | TRBJ1-2 | TRBV7-9